These 8 T cell receptor beta chains share one sample of origin, sequenced in a study of blood T cell repertoires in COVID-19. Generated by immunoSEQ multiplex PCR, the TCRdb table keeps only in-frame clones and is missing some. In the table there are 35,000 to 45,000 clones, around 90% of which are singletons. The specimen was peripheral blood. These receptors came from a human donor in a cohort sampled during active COVID-19.

V and J are TRBV3-1 (or the pseudogene TRBV3-2) and TRBJ1-1; 10 bases fit TRBD1. Trimming took 4 bases from V and 1 from J; bases not matched to a gene: 9. Germline V gene data show CDR1 as LGHDT and CDR2 as YNNKEL (reference sequence). This CDR3 is built from 17 residues. The CDR3 loop is CASSPVPGQGPNTEAFF. The CDR3 DNA is TGTGCCAGCAGCCCAGTCCCGGGACAGGGGCCGAACACTGAAGCTTTCTTT.

This rearrangement joins TRBV9 to TRBJ2-5, with TRBD2 identical over 7 bases. V was pared by 3 bases and J by 3 bases, with 11 bases of the junction left unmatched. The CDR3 is 16 residues long. Germline V lookup: CDR1 SGDLS, CDR2 YYNGEE. The CDR3 reads CASSGLGGAGEETQYF. CDR3 coding DNA: TGTGCCAGCAGCGGACTGGGTGGGGCGGGAGAAGAGACCCAGTACTTC.

The gene calls are TRBV2 and TRBJ1-5, with D possibly matching TRBD1 (5 bases). Germline CDR1 is SNHLY and CDR2 is FYNNEI. The length of the CDR3 is 14 residues. V gave up 4 bases and J gave up 6 bases, with 13 bases separating them. The chain's CDR3 is CASSVEGAGQPQHF. In DNA form, the CDR3 reads TGTGCCAGCAGTGTGGAAGGGGCCGGTCAGCCCCAGCATTTT. The full variable domain, rest sourced from reference TRBV2 and TRBJ1-5, is EPEVTQTPSHQVTQMGQEVILRCVPISNHLYFYWYRQILGQKVEFLVSFYNNEISEKSEIFDDQFSVERPDGSNFTLKIRSTKLEDSAMYFCASSVEGAGQPQHFGDGTRLSIL.

This clone has a single count. This chain links TRBV7-8 with TRBJ1-1; the D is unclear. Germline V gene lookup returns CDR1 SGHVS and CDR2 FQNEAQ. The ends were cut back, 3 bases at V and 4 bases at J, with 9 bases in the middle. The CDR3 has 13 residues. The CDR3, as DNA: TGTGCCAGCAGCTTTAGTCGGGGCACTGAAGCTTTCTTT. Amino acid sequence: CASSFSRGTEAFF.

The J gene is TRBJ2-7, the V gene TRBV2, with 12 bases matching TRBD1. V gave up 6 bases and J gave up 3 bases; unmatched junction bases: 3. CDR1 is SNHLY, CDR2 FYNNEI, per germline. The CDR3 is 14 residues long. CDR3 amino acids: CASRGTGGIYEQYF. CDR3 in DNA: TGTGCCAGCAGGGGGACAGGGGGCATCTACGAGCAGTACTTC.

On this clone itself: The sample carries other DNA sequences with the same CDR3. The chain recombines TRBV5-1 with TRBJ1-1; D call uncertain. The germline CDR1 and CDR2 sequences are SGHRS and YFSETQ. V shed 2 bases and J shed 5 bases, with 10 bases lying between them. There are 13 residues in the CDR3. CDR3 region: CASSFSPGTEAFF. CDR3 coding DNA: TGCGCCAGCAGCTTCTCGCCCGGGACTGAAGCTTTCTTT.

The chain carries TRBV6-5 and TRBJ1-2; D ambiguous. Trimming left V 8 bases short and J 2 bases short, with 9 bases between. CDR3 length: 12 residues. In germline, CDR1 is MNHEY, CDR2 SVGAGI. The CDR3 DNA reads as TGTGCCAGCTCCCAGTCAAACTATGGCTACACCTTC. This gives the protein CASSQSNYGYTF.

J is TRBJ1-5 and V is TRBV28; 7 bases fit TRBD1. The CDR3 loop spans 16 amino acids. Germline loops: CDR1 MDHEN, CDR2 SYDVKM. The V and J ends lost 6 bases and 5 bases, in that order; junction bases with no gene match: 13. CDR3 sequence reads: CASSSLRQGIYQPQHF. The CDR3 bases are TGTGCCAGCAGCTCCCTAAGACAGGGTATCTATCAGCCCCAGCATTTT.